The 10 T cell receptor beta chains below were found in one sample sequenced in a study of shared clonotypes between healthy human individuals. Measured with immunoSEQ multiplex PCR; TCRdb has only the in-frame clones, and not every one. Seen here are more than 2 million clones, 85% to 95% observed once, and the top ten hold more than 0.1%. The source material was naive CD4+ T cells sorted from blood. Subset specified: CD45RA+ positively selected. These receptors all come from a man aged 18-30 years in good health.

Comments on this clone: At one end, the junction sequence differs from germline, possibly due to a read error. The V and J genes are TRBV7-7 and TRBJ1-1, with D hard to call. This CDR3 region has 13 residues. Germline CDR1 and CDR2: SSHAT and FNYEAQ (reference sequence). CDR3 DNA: TGTGCTAGCAGCTTAACGGAGAACACTGAAGCTTTCTTT. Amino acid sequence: CASSLTENTEAFF.

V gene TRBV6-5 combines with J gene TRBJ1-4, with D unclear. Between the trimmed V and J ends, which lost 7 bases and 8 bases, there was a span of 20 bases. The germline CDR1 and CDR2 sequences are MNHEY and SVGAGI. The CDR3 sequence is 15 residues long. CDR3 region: CASTRGGRGEEKLFF. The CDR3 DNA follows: TGTGCCAGCACCCGCGGCGGCCGCGGGGAGGAAAAACTGTTTTTT.

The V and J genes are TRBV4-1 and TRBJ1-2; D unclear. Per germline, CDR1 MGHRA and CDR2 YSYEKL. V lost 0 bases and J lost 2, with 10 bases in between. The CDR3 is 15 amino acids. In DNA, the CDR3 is TGCGCCAGCAGCCAAGAGGCCACCTACAACTATGGCTACACCTTC. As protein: CASSQEATYNYGYTF.

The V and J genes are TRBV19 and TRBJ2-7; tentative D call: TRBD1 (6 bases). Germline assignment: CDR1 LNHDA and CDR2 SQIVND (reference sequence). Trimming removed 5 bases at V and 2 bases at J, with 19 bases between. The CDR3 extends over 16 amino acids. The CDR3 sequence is CASSLGPGTPTYEQYF. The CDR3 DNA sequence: TGTGCCAGTAGTCTAGGCCCCGGGACACCAACCTACGAGCAGTACTTC. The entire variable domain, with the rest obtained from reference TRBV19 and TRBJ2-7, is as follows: DGGITQSPKYLFRKEGQNVTLSCEQNLNHDAMYWYRQDPGQGLRLIYYSQIVNDFQKGDIAEGYSVSREKKESFPLTVTSAQKNPTAFYLCASSLGPGTPTYEQYFGPGTRLTVT.

Here the CDR3 reads CASSFGTDYNEQFF. In nucleotides, the CDR3 is TGTGCCAGCAGCTTCGGTACAGACTACAATGAGCAGTTCTTC. The chain carries TRBV7-9 and TRBJ2-1; D call uncertain. Germline V gives CDR1 SEHNR, CDR2 FQNEAQ (reference sequence). The CDR3 consists of 14 residues. V was pared by 3 bases and J by 3 bases, with 9 bases between.

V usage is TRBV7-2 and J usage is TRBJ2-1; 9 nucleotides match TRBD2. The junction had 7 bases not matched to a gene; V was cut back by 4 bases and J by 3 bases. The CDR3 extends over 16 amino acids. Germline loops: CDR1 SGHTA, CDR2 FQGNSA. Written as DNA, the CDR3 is TGTGCCAGCAGCTCCCGGGGTAGCGGGGGCTACAATGAGCAGTTCTTC. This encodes CASSSRGSGGYNEQFF. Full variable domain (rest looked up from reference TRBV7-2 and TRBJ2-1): GAGVSQSPSNKVTEKGKDVELRCDPISGHTALYWYRQSLGQGLEFLIYFQGNSAPDKSGLPSDRFSAERTGGSVSTLTIQRTQQEDSAVYLCASSSRGSGGYNEQFFGPGTRLTVL.

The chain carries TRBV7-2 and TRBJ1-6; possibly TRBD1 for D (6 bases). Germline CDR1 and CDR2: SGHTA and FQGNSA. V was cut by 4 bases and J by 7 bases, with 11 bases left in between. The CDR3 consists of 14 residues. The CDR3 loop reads CASSSGTRNSPLHF. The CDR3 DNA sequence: TGTGCCAGCAGCTCCGGGACAAGGAATTCACCCCTCCACTTT.

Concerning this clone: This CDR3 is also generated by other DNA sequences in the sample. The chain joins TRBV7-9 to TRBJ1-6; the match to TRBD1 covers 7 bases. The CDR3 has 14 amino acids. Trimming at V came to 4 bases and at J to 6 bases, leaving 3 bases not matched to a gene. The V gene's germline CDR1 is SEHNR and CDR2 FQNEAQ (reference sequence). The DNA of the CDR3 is TGTGCCAGCAGCTCAGGGACAGCTAATTCACCCCTCCACTTT. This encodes CASSSGTANSPLHF. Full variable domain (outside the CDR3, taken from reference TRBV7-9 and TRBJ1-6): DTGVSQNPRHKITKRGQNVTFRCDPISEHNRLYWYRQTLGQGPEFLTYFQNEAQLEKSRLLSDRFSAERPKGSFSTLEIQRTEQGDSAMYLCASSSGTANSPLHFGNGTRLTVT.

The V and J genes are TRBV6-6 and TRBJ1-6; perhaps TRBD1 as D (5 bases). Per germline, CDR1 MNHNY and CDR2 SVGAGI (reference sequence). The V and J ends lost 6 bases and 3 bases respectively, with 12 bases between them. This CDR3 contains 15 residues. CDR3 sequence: CASSLQGDYNSPLHF. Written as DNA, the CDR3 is TGTGCCAGCAGCCTCCAGGGAGACTATAATTCACCCCTCCACTTT.

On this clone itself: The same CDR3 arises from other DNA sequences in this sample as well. The CDR3 DNA is TGTGCCAGTAGTCGGCAGGGGAACACTGAAGCTTTCTTT. Its protein is CASSRQGNTEAFF. The chain combines TRBV19 with TRBJ1-1; D possibly corresponds to TRBD1 (5 bases). The CDR3 consists of 13 residues. Between the trimmed V and J ends, which lost 5 bases and 1 base, there was a span of 8 bases. Germline V gene data show CDR1 as LNHDA and CDR2 as SQIVND (reference sequence).